This T cell receptor (beta chain) was profiled in a study of T cell responses to AZD1222 COVID-19 vaccine. Study-wide results and caveats: Spike-spanning, vaccine-associated CD4 TCRs were dominant at 160-218 and 743-854. Regions left unmutated in variants are reportedly the target of nearly half of spike-specific TCRs. With two AZD1222 doses given, Spike-specific TCR breadth and depth both rose.

As regards this clone: What it binds is not known.

Sequencing used immunoSEQ multiplex PCR; TCRdb keeps in-frame clones, though not all of them. This repertoire shows 95,000 to 150,000 clones, roughly 91% found once; its top ten account for nearly 4.5%. The sequencing used peripheral blood, collected on day 0 of MenACWY control vaccination. This receptor was taken from an adult in good health.

CDR3 loop: CASSLGGQNTGELFF. In nucleotides, the CDR3 is TGTGCCAGCAGTTTAGGGGGCCAGAACACCGGGGAGCTGTTTTTT. V usage is TRBV28 and J usage is TRBJ2-2; D perhaps matches TRBD1 (6 bases). Germline V gives CDR1 MDHEN, CDR2 SYDVKM. CDR3 size: 15 residues. V lost 2 bases and J 1 base, leaving 8 bases between the germline ends.